This T cell receptor (beta chain) came from a study of blood T cell repertoires in COVID-19. Data came from immunoSEQ multiplex PCR; TCRdb stores just in-frame clones and leaves some out. The sample lists some 290,000 clones, about 86% occurring once. This receptor was taken from a young man with active or convalescent COVID-19. Sequenced material: peripheral blood.

The CDR3 bases are TGTGCCGCATTTGTACAGGGGTATGGCTACACCTTC. Translation gives CAAFVQGYGYTF. The rearrangement uses TRBV6-5 and TRBJ1-2, with 7 positions matching TRBD1. This CDR3 is built from 12 residues. Per germline, CDR1 MNHEY and CDR2 SVGAGI. J gave up 5 bases and V 11 bases, and 8 bases lay outside the gene matches.